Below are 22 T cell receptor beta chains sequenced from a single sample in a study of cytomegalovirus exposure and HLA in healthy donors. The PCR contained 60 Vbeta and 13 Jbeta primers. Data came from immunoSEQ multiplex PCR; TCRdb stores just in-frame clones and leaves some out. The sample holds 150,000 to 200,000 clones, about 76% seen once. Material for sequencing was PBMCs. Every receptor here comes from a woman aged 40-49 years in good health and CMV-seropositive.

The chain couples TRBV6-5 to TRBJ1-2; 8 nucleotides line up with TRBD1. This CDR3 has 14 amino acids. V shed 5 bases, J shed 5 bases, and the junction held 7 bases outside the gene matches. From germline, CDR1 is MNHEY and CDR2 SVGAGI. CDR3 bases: TGTGCCAGCAGTCTACAGGGGGGTCCATATGGCTACACCTTC. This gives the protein CASSLQGGPYGYTF.

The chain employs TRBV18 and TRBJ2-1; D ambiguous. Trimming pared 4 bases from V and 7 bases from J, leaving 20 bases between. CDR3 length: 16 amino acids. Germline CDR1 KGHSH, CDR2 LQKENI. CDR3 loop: CASSLLTPAHGNEQFF. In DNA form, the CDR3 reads TGTGCCAGCTCACTTTTAACGCCCGCCCACGGGAATGAGCAGTTCTTC.

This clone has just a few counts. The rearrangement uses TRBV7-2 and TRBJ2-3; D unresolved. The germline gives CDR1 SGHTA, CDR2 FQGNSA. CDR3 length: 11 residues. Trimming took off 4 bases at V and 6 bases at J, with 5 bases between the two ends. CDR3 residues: CASSSSDTQYF. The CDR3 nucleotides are TGTGCCAGCAGCTCCTCTGATACGCAGTATTTT.

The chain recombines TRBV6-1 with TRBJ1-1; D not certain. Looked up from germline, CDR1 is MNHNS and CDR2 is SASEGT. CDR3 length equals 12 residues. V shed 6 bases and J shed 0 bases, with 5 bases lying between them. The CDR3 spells CASSQLNTEAFF. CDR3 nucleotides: TGTGCCAGCAGCCAGTTGAACACTGAAGCTTTCTTT.

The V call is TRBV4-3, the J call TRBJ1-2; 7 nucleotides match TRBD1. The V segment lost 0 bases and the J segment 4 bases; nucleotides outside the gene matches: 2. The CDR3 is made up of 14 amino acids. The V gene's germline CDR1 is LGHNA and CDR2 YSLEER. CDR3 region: CASSQDKGAYGYTF. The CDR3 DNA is TGCGCCAGCAGCCAAGACAAGGGGGCCTATGGCTACACCTTC.

DNA of the CDR3: TGTGCCATCAGTGAGTCGACTAGCGGGGGAACGTTGGGAGATACGCAGTATTTT. This sequence encodes CAISESTSGGTLGDTQYF. This chain joins TRBV10-3 and TRBJ2-3, with 12 bases lining up with TRBD2. From germline, CDR1 is ENHRY and CDR2 SYGVKD. The CDR3 consists of 18 residues. Trimming removed 0 bases from V and 5 bases from J; junction bases left unmatched: 9.

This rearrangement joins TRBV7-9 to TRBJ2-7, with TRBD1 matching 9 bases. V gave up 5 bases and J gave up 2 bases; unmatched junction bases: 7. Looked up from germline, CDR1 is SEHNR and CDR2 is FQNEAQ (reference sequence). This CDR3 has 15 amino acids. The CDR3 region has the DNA TGTGCCAGCAGCCTCCGGGACAGGGACCCCTACGAGCAGTACTTC. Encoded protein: CASSLRDRDPYEQYF. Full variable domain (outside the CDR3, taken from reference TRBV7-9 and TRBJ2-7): DTGVSQNPRHKITKRGQNVTFRCDPISEHNRLYWYRQTLGQGPEFLTYFQNEAQLEKSRLLSDRFSAERPKGSFSTLEIQRTEQGDSAMYLCASSLRDRDPYEQYFGPGTRLTVT.

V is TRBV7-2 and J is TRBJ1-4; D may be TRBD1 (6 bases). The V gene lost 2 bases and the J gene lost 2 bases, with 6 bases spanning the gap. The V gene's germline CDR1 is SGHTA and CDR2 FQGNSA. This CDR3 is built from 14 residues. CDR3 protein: CASSLQGTNEKLFF. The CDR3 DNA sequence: TGTGCCAGCAGCTTACAGGGGACTAATGAAAAACTGTTTTTT.

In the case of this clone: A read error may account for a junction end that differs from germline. CDR3 residues: CSSSLVRNEQFF. As DNA, the CDR3 is TGTTCCAGCAGCTTAGTCAGAAACGAGCAGTTCTTC. The chain is built from TRBV7-9 and TRBJ2-1, with no clear D. The germline V gene has CDR1 SEHNR and CDR2 FQNEAQ (reference sequence). This CDR3 comprises 12 residues.

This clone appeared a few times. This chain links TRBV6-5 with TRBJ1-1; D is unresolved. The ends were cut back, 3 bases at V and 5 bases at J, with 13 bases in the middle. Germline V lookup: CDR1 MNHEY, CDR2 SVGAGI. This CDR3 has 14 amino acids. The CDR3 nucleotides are TGTGCCAGCAGTTATCGGTCCCCGGAGACTGAAGCTTTCTTT. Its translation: CASSYRSPETEAFF.

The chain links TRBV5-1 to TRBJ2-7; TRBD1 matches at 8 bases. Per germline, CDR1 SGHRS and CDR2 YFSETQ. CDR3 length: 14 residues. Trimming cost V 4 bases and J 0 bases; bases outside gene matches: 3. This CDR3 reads CASSRDRSSYEQYF. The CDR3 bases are TGCGCCAGCAGCCGGGACAGGAGCTCCTACGAGCAGTACTTC.

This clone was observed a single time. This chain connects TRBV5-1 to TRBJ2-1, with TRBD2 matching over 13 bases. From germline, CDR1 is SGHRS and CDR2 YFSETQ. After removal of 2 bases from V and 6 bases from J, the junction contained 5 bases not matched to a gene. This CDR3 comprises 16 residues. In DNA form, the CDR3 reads TGCGCCAGCAGCTTTATACTAGCGGGGGGGCCCAATGAGCAGTTCTTC. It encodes CASSFILAGGPNEQFF.

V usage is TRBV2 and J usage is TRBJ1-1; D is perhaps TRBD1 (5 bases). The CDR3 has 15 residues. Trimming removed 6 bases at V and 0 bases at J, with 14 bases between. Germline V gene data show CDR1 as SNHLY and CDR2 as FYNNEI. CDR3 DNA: TGTGCCAGCAGGGGCGGCGGCAGGGTGAACACTGAAGCTTTCTTT. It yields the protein CASRGGGRVNTEAFF.

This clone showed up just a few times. The CDR3 nucleotides are TGTGCCAGCAGCCCAGCGGGAGGGTCCTACAATGAGCAGTTCTTC. It specifies CASSPAGGSYNEQFF. The chain links TRBV27 to TRBJ2-1, with 10 bases that match TRBD2. The junction had 3 bases not matched to a gene; V was cut back by 6 bases and J by 1 base. The V gene's germline CDR1 is MNHEY and CDR2 SMNVEV (reference sequence). The CDR3 has 15 amino acids.

The CDR3 DNA reads TGTGCCAGCTCGGACCGTGGAGGAGCTAACTATGGCTACACCTTC. Translating it yields CASSDRGGANYGYTF. The chain recombines TRBV18 with TRBJ1-2; D unclear. Trimming took 6 bases from V and 0 from J, leaving 14 bases between them. The CDR3 extends over 15 amino acids. Germline V lookup: CDR1 KGHSH, CDR2 LQKENI.

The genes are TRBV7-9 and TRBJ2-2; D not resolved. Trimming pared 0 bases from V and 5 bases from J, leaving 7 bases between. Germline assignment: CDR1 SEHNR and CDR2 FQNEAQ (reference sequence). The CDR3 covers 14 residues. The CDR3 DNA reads TGTGCCAGCAGCTTAGCCCCACAGACCGGGGAGCTGTTTTTT. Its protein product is CASSLAPQTGELFF.

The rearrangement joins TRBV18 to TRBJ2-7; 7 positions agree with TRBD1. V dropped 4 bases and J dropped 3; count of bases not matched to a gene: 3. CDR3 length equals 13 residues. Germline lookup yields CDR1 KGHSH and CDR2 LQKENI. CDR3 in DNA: TGTGCCAGCTCACTAGGGGACAGCTACGAGCAGTACTTC. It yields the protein CASSLGDSYEQYF.

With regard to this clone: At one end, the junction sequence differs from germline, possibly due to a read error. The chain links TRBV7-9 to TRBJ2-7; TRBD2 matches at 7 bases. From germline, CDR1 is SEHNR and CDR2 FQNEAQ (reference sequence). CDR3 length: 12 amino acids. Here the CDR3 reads CSSSPGGYEQYF. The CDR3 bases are TGTTCCAGCAGCCCGGGAGGATACGAGCAGTACTTC.

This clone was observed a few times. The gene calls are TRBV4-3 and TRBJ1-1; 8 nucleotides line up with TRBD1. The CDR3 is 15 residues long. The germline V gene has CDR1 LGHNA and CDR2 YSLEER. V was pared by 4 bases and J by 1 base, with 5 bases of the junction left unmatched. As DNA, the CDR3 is TGCGCCAGCAGCCTCGCGGACAGGGAGAACACTGAAGCTTTCTTT. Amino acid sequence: CASSLADRENTEAFF.

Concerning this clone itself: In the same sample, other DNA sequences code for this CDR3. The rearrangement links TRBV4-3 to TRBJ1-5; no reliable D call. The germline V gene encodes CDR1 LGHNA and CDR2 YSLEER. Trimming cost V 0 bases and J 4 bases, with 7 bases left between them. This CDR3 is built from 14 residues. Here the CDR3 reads CASSQDRGNQPQHF. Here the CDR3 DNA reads TGCGCCAGCAGCCAAGATAGAGGGAATCAGCCCCAGCATTTT.

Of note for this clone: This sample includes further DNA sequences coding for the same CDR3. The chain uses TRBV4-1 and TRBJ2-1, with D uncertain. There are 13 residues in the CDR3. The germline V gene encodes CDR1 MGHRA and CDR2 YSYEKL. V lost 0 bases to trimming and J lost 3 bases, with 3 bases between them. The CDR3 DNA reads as TGCGCCAGCAGCCAAGACAACTACAATGAGCAGTTCTTC. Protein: CASSQDNYNEQFF.

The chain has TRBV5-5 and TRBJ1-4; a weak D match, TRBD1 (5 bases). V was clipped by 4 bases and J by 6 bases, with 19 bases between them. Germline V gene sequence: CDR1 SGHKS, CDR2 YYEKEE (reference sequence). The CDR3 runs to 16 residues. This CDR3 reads CASSVLTAGLDEKLFF. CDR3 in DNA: TGTGCCAGCAGCGTGTTGACAGCGGGATTAGATGAAAAACTGTTTTTT.